Sequencing of this T cell receptor (beta chain) was carried out in a study of blood T cell repertoires in COVID-19. Study overall: The samples span acute and convalescent COVID-19 from the United States, Italy and Spain. From T cells, B-cell-depleted T cells, or PBMCs came the material, which was cDNA or gDNA.

Per the original data handling: Estimates of nucleated cell counts were drawn from the amplification of reference gene primers. The data were produced by immunoSEQ multiplex PCR, yet TCRdb's version contains in-frame clones alone and is incomplete. That table is the source of V, J and clone size, and D and trimming were worked out from the DNA. The data show around 140,000 clones, around 80% seen once. Germline CDR1 SEHNR, CDR2 FQNEAQ (reference sequence). The CDR3 loop spans 16 amino acids. The V and J ends lost 4 bases and 1 base respectively, with 16 bases between them. This rearrangement joins TRBV7-9 to TRBJ1-1; maybe TRBD1 (5 bases). This sequence originates from a woman aged 55 to 70 with acute or convalescent COVID-19. Sequenced material: peripheral blood. In DNA, the CDR3 is TGTGCCAGCAGCTCATCAAGGGGACTGAGGAACACTGAAGCTTTCTTT. Translating gives CASSSSRGLRNTEAFF.